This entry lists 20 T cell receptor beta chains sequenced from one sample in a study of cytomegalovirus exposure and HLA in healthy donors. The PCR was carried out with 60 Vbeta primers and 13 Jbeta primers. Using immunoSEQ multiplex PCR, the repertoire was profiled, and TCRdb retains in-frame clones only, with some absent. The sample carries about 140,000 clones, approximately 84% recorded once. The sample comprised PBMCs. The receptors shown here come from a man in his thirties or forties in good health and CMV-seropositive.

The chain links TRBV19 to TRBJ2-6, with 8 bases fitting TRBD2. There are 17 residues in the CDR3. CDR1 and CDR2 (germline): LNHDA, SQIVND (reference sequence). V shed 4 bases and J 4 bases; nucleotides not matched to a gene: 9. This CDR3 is CASSNPGGGAGANVLTF. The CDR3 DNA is TGTGCCAGTAGTAACCCGGGGGGGGGCGCCGGGGCCAACGTCCTGACTTTC.

CDR3 nucleotide sequence: TGTGCCAGCAGCTCGCCGGGGGGGGCTAGCGGGAGTTTTTACGAGCAGTACTTC. Translating it yields CASSSPGGASGSFYEQYF. J is TRBJ2-7 and V is TRBV5-4, with TRBD2 identical over 10 bases. With 3 bases clipped from V and 4 bases from J, the junction kept 16 bases outside the gene matches. Germline V CDR1 and CDR2: SGHNT, YYREEE (reference sequence). This CDR3 comprises 18 residues.

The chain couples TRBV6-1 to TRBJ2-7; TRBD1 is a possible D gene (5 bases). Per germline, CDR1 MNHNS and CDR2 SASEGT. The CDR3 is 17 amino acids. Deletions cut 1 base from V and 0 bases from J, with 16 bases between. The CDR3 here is CASSEEVRVVLSYEQYF. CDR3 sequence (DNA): TGTGCCAGCAGTGAAGAGGTCAGGGTCGTCCTCTCCTACGAGCAGTACTTC.

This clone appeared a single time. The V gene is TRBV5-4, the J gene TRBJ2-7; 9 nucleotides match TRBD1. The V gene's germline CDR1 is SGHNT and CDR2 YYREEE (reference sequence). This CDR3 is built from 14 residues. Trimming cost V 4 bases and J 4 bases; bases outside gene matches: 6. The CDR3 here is CASSDTGGTYEQYF. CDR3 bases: TGTGCCAGCAGCGACACAGGGGGCACGTACGAGCAGTACTTC.

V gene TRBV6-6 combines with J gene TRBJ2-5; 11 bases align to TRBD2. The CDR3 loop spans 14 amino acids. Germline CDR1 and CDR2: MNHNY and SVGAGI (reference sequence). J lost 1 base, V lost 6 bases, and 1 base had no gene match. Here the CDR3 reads CASRTSGGQETQYF. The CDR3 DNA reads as TGTGCCAGCAGAACTAGCGGGGGCCAAGAGACCCAGTACTTC.

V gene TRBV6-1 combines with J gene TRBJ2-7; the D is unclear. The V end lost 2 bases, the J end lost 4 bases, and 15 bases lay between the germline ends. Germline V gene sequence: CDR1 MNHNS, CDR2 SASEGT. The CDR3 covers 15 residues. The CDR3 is CASSELAPEVYEQYF. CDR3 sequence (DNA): TGTGCCAGCAGTGAATTGGCACCCGAGGTGTACGAGCAGTACTTC.

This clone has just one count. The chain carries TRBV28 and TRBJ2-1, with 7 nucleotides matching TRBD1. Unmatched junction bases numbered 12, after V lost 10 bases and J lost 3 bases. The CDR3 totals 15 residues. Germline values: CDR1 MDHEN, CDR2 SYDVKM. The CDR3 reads CATTPGQLFYNEQFF. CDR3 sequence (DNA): TGTGCCACCACACCGGGACAGCTTTTCTACAATGAGCAGTTCTTC.

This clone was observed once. The DNA of the CDR3 is TGTGCCAGCAGCGACGACCTTACTAGCCGGGCGGCGCAGTATTTT. Its protein product is CASSDDLTSRAAQYF. The chain has TRBV5-4 and TRBJ2-3; tentative D call: TRBD2 (6 bases). This CDR3 contains 15 residues. The ends were cut back, 4 bases at V and 10 bases at J, with 22 bases in the middle. The germline CDR1 and CDR2 sequences are SGHNT and YYREEE (reference sequence).

CDR3: CASSPEGVSQPQHF. DNA for the CDR3: TGTGCCAGCTCACCTGAGGGGGTAAGCCAGCCCCAGCATTTT. This rearrangement joins TRBV18 to TRBJ1-5; a possible D gene is TRBD1 (6 bases). Germline assignment: CDR1 KGHSH and CDR2 LQKENI. The CDR3 consists of 14 residues. V gave up 3 bases and J gave up 7 bases, with 13 bases separating them.

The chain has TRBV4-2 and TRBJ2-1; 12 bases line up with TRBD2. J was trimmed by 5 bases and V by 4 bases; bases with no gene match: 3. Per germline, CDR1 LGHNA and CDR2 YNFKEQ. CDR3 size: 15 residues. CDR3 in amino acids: CASSLLAGGDNEQFF. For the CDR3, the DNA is TGTGCCAGCAGCCTACTAGCGGGGGGCGACAATGAGCAGTTCTTC.

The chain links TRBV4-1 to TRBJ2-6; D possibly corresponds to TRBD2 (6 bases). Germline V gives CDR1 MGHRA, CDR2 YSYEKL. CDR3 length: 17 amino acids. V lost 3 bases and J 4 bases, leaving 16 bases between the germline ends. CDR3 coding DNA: TGCGCCAGCAGCCAGCATGCGGGGCAGAGGGGGGCCAACGTCCTGACTTTC. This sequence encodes CASSQHAGQRGANVLTF.

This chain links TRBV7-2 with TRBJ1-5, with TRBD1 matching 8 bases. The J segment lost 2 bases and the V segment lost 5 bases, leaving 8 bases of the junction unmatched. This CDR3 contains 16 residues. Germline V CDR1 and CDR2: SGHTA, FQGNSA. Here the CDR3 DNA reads TGTGCCAGCAGCACCTACGGACAGGGAGGCAATCAGCCCCAGCATTTT. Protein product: CASSTYGQGGNQPQHF.

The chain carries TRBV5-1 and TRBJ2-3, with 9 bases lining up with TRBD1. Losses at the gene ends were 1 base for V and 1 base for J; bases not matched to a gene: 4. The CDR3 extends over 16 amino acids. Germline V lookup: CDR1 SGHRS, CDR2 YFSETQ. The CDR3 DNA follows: TGCGCCAGCAGCTTGTACAGGGGGCGCCGCACAGATACGCAGTATTTT. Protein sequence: CASSLYRGRRTDTQYF.

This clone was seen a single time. The CDR3 region has the DNA TGTGCCAGCAGTCCCGGACAGGGGACGTTCAATCAGCCCCAGCATTTT. Translating it yields CASSPGQGTFNQPQHF. This sequence joins TRBV27 and TRBJ1-5; 9 nucleotides line up with TRBD1. The V and J ends lost 5 bases and 3 bases, in that order; junction bases with no gene match: 8. Germline V CDR1 and CDR2: MNHEY, SMNVEV (reference sequence). The CDR3 length is 16 residues.

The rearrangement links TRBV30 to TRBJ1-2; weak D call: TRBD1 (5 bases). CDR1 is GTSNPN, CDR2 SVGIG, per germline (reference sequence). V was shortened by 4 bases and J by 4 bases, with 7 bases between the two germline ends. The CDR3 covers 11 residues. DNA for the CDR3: TGTGCCTGGATACAGGCCTATGGCTACACCTTC. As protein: CAWIQAYGYTF.

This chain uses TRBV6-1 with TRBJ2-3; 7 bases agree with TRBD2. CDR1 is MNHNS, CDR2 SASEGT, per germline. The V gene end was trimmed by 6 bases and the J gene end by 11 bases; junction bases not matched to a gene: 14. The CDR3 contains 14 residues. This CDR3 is CASRSLVAAGEQYF. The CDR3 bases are TGTGCCAGCAGATCCCTGGTGGCGGCGGGGGAGCAGTATTTT.

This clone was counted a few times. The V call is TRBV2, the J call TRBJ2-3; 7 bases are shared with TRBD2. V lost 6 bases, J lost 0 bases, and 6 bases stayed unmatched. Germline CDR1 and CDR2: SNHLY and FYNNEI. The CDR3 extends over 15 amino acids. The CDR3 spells CASRSGAISTDTQYF. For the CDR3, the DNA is TGTGCCAGCAGGAGCGGGGCAATAAGCACAGATACGCAGTATTTT.

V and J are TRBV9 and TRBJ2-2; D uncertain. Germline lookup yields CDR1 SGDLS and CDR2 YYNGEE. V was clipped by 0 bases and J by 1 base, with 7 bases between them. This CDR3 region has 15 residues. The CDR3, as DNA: TGTGCCAGCAGCGTAGGCTCGGTGAACACCGGGGAGCTGTTTTTT. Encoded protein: CASSVGSVNTGELFF.

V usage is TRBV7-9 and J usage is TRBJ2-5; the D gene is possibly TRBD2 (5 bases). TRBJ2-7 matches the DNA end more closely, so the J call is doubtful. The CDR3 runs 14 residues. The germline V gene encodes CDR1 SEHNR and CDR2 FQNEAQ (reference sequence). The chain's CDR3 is CASRPPGISYEQYF. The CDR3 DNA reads TGTGCCAGCAGGCCCCCCGGGATTTCCTACGAGCAGTACTTC.

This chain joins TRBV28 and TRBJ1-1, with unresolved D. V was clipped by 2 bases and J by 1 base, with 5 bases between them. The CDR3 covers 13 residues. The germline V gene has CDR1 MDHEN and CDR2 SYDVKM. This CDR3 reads CASSLQENTEAFF. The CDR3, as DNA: TGTGCCAGCAGTTTACAGGAGAACACTGAAGCTTTCTTT.